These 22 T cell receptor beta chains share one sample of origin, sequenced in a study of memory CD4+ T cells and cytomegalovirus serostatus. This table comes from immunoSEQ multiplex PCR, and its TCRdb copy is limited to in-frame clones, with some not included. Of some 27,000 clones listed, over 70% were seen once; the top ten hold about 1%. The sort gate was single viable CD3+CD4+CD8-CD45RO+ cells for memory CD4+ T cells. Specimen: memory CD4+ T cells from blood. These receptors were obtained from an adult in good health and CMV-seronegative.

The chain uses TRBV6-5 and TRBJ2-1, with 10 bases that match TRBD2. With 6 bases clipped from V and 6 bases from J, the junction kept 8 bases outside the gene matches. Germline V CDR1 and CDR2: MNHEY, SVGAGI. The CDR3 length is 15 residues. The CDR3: CASRSASGSINEQFF. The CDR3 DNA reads TGTGCCAGCAGGTCAGCTAGCGGGAGTATCAATGAGCAGTTCTTC.

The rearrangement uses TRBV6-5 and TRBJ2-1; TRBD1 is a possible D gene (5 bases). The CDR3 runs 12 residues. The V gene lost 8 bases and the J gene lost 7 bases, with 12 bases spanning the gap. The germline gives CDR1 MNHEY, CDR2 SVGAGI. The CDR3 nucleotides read TGTGCCAGCGGTTTTAGGGGTAATGAGCAGTTCTTC. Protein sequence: CASGFRGNEQFF.

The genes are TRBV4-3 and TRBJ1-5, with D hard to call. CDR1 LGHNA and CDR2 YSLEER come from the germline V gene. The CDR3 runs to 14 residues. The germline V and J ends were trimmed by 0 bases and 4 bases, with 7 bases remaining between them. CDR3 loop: CASSQDLGNQPQHF. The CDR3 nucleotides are TGCGCCAGCAGCCAAGATTTGGGGAATCAGCCCCAGCATTTT.

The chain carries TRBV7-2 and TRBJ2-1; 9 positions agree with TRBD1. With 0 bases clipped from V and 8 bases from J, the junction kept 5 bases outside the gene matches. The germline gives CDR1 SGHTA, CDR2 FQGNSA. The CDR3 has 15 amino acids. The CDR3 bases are TGTGCCAGCAGCTTAGCCGGGACAGGGTATTATGAGCAGTTCTTC. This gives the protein CASSLAGTGYYEQFF.

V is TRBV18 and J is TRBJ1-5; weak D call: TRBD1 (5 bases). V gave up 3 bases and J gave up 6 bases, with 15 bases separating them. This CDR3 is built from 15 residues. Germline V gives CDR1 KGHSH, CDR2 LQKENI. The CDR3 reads CASSPIGDRGQPQHF. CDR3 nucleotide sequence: TGTGCCAGCTCACCCATAGGGGACCGGGGTCAGCCCCAGCATTTT.

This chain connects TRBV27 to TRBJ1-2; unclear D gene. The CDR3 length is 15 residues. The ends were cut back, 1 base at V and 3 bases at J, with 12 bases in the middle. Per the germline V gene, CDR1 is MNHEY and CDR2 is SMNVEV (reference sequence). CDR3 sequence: CASSLYGELDYGYTF. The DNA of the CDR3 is TGTGCCAGCAGTTTATATGGGGAATTGGACTATGGCTACACCTTC.

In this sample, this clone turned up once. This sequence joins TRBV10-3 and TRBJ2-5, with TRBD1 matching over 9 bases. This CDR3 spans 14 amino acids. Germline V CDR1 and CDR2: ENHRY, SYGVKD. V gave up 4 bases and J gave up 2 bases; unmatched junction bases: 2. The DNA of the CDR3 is TGTGCCATCAGTGGGACAGGGGAACAAGAGACCCAGTACTTC. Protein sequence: CAISGTGEQETQYF.

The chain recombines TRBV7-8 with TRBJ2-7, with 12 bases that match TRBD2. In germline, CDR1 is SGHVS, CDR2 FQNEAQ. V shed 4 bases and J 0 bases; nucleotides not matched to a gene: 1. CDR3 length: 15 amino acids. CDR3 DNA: TGTGCCAGCAGCTGGACTAGCGGGGTCTCCTACGAGCAGTACTTC. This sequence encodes CASSWTSGVSYEQYF.

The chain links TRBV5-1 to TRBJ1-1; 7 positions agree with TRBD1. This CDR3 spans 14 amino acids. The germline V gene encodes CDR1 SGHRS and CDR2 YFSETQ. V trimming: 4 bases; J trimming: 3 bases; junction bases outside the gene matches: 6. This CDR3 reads CASSIQGVDTEAFF. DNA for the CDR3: TGCGCCAGCAGCATCCAGGGGGTGGACACTGAAGCTTTCTTT.

In DNA, the CDR3 is TGTGCCAGCAGTGACACAGGGGGTCGCACTGAAGCTTTCTTT. It yields the protein CASSDTGGRTEAFF. This rearrangement joins TRBV6-6 to TRBJ1-1, with 8 nucleotides matching TRBD1. CDR3 size: 14 residues. Germline assignment: CDR1 MNHNY and CDR2 SVGAGI (reference sequence). The V and J ends lost 5 bases and 4 bases, in that order; junction bases with no gene match: 6.

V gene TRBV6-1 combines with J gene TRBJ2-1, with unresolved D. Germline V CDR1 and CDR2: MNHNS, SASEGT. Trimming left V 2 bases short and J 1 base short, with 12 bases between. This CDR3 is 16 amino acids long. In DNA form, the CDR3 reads TGTGCCAGCAGTGAAACCCCGATCGTATCCTACAATGAGCAGTTCTTC. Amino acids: CASSETPIVSYNEQFF.

Here the CDR3 DNA reads TGTGCCAGCAGCCCTAGTCGAACTAATGAAAAACTGTTTTTT. Protein sequence: CASSPSRTNEKLFF. The rearrangement uses TRBV7-8 and TRBJ1-4, with unresolved D. The V and J ends lost 5 bases and 1 base respectively, with 8 bases between them. The CDR3 has 14 amino acids. CDR1 is SGHVS and CDR2 is FQNEAQ in the germline V gene.

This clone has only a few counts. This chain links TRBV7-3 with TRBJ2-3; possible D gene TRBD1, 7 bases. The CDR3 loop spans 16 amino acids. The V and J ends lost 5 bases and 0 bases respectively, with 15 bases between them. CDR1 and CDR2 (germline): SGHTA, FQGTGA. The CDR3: CASSPTRDRSTDTQYF. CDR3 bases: TGTGCCAGCAGCCCGACTAGGGACAGAAGCACAGATACGCAGTATTTT.

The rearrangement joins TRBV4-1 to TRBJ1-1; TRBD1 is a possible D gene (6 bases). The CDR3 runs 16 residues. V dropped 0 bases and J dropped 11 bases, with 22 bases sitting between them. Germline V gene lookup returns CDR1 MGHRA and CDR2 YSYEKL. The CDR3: CASSQDIWNRERAAFF. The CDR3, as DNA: TGCGCCAGCAGCCAAGATATCTGGAACAGGGAACGAGCCGCTTTCTTT.

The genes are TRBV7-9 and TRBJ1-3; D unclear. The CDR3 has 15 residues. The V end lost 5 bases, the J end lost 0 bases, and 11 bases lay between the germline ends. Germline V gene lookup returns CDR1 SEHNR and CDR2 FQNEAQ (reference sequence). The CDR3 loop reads CASSDDGSSGNTIYF. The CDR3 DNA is TGTGCCAGCAGCGACGACGGTAGCTCTGGAAACACCATATATTTT.

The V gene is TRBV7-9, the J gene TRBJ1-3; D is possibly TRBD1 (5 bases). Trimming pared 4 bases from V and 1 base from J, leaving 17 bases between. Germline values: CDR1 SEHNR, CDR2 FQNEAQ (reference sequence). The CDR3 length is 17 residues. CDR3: CASSSTGGSWSGNTIYF. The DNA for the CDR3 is TGTGCCAGCAGCTCTACAGGCGGATCGTGGTCTGGAAACACCATATATTTT.

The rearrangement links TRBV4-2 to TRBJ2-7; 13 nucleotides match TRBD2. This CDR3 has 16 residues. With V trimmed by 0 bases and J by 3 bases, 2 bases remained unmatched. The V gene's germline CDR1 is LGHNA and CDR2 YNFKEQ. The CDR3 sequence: CASSQEGLAGYYEQYF. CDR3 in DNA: TGTGCCAGCAGCCAAGAGGGACTAGCGGGGTACTACGAGCAGTACTTC.

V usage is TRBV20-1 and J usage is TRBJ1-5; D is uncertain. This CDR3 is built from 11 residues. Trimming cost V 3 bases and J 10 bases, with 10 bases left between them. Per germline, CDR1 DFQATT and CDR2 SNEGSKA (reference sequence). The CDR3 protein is CSASGGSPQHF. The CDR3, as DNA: TGCAGTGCTAGTGGTGGGAGCCCCCAGCATTTT.

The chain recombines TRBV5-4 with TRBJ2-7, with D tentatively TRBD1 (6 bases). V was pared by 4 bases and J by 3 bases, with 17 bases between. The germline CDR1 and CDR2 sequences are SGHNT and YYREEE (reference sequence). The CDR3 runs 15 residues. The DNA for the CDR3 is TGTGCCAGCAGCAGACAGACAGGAACCGTCTACGAGCAGTACTTC. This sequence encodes CASSRQTGTVYEQYF.

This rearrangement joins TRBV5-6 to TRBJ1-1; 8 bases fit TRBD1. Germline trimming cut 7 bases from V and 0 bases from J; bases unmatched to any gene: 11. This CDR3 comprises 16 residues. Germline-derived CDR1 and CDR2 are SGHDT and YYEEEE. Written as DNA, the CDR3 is TGTGCCAGCTTTGCGACAGGGGAGACCATGAACACTGAAGCTTTCTTT. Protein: CASFATGETMNTEAFF. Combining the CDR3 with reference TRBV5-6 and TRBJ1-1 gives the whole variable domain DAGVTQSPTHLIKTRGQQVTLRCSPKSGHDTVSWYQQALGQGPQFIFQYYEEEERQRGNFPDRFSGHQFPNYSSELNVNALLLGDSALYLCASFATGETMNTEAFFGQGTRLTVV.

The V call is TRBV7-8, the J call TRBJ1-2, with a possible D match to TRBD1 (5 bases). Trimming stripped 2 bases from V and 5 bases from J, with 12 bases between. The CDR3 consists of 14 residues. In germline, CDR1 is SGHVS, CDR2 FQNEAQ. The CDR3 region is CASSLSPGRYGYTF. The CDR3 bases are TGTGCCAGCAGCTTATCCCCAGGGAGGTATGGCTACACCTTC.

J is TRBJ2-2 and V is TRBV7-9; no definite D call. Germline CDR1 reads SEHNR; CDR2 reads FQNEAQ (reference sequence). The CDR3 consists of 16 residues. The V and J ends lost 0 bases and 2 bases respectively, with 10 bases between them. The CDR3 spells CASSLAVSFNTGELFF. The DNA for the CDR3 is TGTGCCAGCAGCTTAGCAGTTAGCTTTAACACCGGGGAGCTGTTTTTT.